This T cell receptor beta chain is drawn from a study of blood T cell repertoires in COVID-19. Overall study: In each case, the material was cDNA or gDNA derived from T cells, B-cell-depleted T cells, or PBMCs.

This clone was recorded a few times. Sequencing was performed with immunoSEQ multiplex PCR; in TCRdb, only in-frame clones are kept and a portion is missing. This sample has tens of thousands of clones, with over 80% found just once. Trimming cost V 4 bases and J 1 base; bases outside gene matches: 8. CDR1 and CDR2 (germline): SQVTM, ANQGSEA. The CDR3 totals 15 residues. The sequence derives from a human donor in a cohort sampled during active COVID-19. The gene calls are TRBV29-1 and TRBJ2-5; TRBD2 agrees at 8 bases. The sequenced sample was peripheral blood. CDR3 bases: TGCAGCGTTGGCTTGCAGCGGGGGTTCCAAGAGACCCAGTACTTC. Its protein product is CSVGLQRGFQETQYF.